Given below is one T cell receptor beta chain in context. Antigen specificity is unknown. Trimming removed 3 bases from V and 9 bases from J, with 18 bases in between. Looked up from germline, CDR1 is ENHRY and CDR2 is SYGVKD. The CDR3 contains 15 residues. Expressed TCRB transcripts were sequenced because the entire RNA isolate underwent reverse transcription. The method was immunoSEQ multiplex PCR; TCRdb's version includes in-frame clones alone and lacks a portion of them. This sample has 640,000 or so clones, with roughly an eighth found just once. This record belongs to a study of beta chain features in type 1 diabetes. Findings and limits, study-wide: Shortening that was moderate but significant affected the TCRB CDR3s of Type 1 diabetes patients in all four CD4+ subsets.

The receptor's source is a man between 18 and 29 years old with type 1 diabetes. The sample comprised naive CD4+ T cells from blood. The genes are TRBV10-3 and TRBJ2-1; D possibly matches TRBD1 or TRBD2 (5 bases each). The CDR3 region has the DNA TGTGCCATCAGTGACTCCGGGACCCCGGCGAGTGAGCAGTTCTTC. Residues: CAISDSGTPASEQFF.